This TCR beta chain was identified during a study of cytomegalovirus exposure and HLA in healthy donors. Study-wide results and caveats: TCR beta V- and J-gene trimming, according to a later analysis, was linked to a missense DCLRE1C variant.

Amplification used 60 Vbeta primers and 13 Jbeta primers. Generated by immunoSEQ multiplex PCR, the TCRdb table keeps only in-frame clones and is missing some. This table has about 150,000 clones, 55% to 80% appearing once. The CDR3 consists of 11 residues. V lost 5 bases to trimming and J lost 1 base, with 3 bases between them. Germline V gives CDR1 DFQATT, CDR2 SNEGSKA (reference sequence). About this clone itself: The antigen remains undetermined.

Each donor's status was that of a healthy bone marrow donor. The V and J genes are TRBV20-1 and TRBJ2-4, with D hard to call. The sequence derives from a woman in her sixties in good health and CMV-seropositive. The sample was PBMCs. CDR3 amino acids: CSAEAKNIQYF. CDR3 in DNA: TGCAGTGCTGAGGCCAAAAACATTCAGTACTTC.